This TCR beta chain was captured by sequencing in a study of blood T cell repertoires in COVID-19. For the study at large: Specimens from acute and convalescent COVID-19 originated in the United States, Italy and Spain. From T cells, B-cell-depleted T cells, or PBMCs came the material, which was cDNA or gDNA.

V lost 7 bases and J lost 4, with 18 bases in between. From germline, CDR1 is MNHEY and CDR2 SMNVEV (reference sequence). This CDR3 comprises 15 residues. The table lists this clone with a count of one. In the original workflow: Reference gene primer amplification gave estimated nucleated cell counts. The data were produced by immunoSEQ multiplex PCR, yet TCRdb's version contains in-frame clones alone and is incomplete. V, J and clone size are taken as reported in that table, and D and trimming were inferred from the DNA itself. The sample records under 80,000 clones, more than 75% being singletons. J is TRBJ2-3 and V is TRBV27; maybe TRBD2 (6 bases). This receptor was identified in a human donor in a cohort sampled during active COVID-19. The sequencing sample was made of peripheral blood. The CDR3 DNA follows: TGTGCCAGCAAGGGATTGACTAGGGGACCAGATACGCAGTATTTT. Its protein product is CASKGLTRGPDTQYF.